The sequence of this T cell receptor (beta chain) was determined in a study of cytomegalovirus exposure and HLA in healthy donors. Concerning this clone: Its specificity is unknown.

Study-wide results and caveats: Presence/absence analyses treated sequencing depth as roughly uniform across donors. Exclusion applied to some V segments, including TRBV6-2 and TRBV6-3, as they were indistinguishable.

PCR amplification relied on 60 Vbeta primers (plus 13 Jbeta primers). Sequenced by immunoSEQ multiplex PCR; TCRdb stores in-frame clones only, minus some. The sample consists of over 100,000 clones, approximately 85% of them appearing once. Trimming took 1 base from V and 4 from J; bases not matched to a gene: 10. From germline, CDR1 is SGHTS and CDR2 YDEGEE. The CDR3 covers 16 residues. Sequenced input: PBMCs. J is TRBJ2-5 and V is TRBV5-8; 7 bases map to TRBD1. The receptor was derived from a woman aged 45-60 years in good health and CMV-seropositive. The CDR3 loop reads CASSLWAIRQGETQYF. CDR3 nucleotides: TGTGCCAGCAGCTTGTGGGCCATCAGACAGGGAGAGACCCAGTACTTC.